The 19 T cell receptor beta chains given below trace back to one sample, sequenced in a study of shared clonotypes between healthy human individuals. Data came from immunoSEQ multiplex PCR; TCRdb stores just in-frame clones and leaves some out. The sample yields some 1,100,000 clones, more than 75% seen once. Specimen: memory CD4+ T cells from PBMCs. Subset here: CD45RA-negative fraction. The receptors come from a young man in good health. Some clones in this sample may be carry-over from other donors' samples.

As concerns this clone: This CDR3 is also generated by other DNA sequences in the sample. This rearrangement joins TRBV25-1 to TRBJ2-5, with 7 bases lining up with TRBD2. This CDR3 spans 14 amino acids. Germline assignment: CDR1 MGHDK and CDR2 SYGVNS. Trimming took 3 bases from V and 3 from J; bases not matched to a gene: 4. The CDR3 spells CASSEGGREETQYF. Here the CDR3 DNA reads TGTGCCAGCAGTGAGGGAGGGAGGGAAGAGACCCAGTACTTC. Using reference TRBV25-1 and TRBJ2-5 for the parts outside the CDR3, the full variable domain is EADIYQTPRYLVIGTGKKITLECSQTMGHDKMYWYQQDPGMELHLIHYSYGVNSTEKGDLSSESTVSRIRTEHFPLTLESARPSHTSQYLCASSEGGREETQYFGPGTRLLVL.

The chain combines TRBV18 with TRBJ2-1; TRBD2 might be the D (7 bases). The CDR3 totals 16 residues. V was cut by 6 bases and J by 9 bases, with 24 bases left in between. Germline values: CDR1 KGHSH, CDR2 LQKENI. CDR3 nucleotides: TGTGCCAGCTCCCGCCGGACTAGGGGGGGTCCGGGTGAGCAGTTCTTC. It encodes CASSRRTRGGPGEQFF.

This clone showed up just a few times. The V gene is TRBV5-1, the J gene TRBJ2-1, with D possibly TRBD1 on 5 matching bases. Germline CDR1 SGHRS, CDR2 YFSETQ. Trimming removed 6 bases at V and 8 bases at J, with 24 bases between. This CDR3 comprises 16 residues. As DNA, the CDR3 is TGCGCCAGCACCGGTCTGGGAAGGGGATCCAAGCATGAGCAGTTCTTC. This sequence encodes CASTGLGRGSKHEQFF.

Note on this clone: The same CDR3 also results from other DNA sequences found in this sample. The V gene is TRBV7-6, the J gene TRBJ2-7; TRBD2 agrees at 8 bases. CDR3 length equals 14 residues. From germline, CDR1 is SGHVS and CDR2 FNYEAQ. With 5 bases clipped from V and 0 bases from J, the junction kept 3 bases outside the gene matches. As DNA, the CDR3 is TGTGCCAGCAGCCTTAGCGGGACCTCCTACGAGCAGTACTTC. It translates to CASSLSGTSYEQYF.

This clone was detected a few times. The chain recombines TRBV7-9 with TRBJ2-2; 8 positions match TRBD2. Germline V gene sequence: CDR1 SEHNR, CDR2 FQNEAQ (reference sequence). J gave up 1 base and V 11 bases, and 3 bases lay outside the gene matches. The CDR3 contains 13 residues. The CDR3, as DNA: TGTGCCCTGAGCGGGAGGAACACCGGGGAGCTGTTTTTT. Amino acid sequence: CALSGRNTGELFF.

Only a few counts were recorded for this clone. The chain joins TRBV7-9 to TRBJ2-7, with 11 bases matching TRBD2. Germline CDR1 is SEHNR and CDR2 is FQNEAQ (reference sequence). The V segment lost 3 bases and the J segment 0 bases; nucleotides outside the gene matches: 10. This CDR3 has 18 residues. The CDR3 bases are TGTGCCAGCAGCTTCCAGCCCCTACTAGCGGGGGACTCCTACGAGCAGTACTTC. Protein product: CASSFQPLLAGDSYEQYF.

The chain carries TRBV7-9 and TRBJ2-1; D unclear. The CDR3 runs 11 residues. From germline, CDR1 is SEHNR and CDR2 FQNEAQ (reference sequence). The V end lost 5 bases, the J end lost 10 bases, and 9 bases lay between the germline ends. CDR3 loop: CASSRRQEQFF. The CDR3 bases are TGTGCCAGCAGCCGCCGGCAGGAGCAGTTCTTC.

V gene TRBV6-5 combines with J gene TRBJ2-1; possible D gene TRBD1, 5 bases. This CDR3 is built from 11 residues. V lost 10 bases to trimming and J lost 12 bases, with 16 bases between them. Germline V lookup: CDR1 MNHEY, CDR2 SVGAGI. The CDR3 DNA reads TGTGCCACACAGGACCCAAGAGCGCAGTTCTTC. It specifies CATQDPRAQFF.

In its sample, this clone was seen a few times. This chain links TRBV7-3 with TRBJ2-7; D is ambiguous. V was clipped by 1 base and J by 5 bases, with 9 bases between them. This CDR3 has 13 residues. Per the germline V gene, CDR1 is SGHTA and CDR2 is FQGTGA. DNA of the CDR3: TGTGCCAGCAGCTTAAAGGCTAGGGACGAGCAGTACTTC. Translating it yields CASSLKARDEQYF.

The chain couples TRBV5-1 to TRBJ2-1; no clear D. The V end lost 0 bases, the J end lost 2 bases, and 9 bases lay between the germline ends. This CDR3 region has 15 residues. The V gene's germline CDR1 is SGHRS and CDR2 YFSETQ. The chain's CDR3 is CASSLANVAYNEQFF. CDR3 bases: TGCGCCAGCAGCTTGGCGAACGTGGCCTACAATGAGCAGTTCTTC.

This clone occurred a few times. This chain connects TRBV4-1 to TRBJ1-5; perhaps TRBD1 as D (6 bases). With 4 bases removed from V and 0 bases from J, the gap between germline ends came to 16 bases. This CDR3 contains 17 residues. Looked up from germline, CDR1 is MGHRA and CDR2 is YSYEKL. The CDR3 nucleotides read TGCGCCAGCAGCCCAGCACCCAGGGACAATAGCAATCAGCCCCAGCATTTT. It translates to CASSPAPRDNSNQPQHF.

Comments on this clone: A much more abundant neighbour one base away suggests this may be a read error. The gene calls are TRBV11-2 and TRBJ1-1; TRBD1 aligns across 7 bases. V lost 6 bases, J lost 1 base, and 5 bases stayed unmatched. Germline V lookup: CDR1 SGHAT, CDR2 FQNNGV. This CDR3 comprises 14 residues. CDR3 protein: CASSSTGTNTEAFF. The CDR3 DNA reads TGTGCCAGCAGTTCGACAGGGACGAACACTGAAGCTTTCTTT.

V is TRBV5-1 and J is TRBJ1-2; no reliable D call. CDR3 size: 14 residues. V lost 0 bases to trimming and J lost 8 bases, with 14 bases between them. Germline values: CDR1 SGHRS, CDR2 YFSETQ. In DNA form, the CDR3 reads TGCGCCAGCAGCTTGGCGGCGGCCCAGACGGGCTACACCTTC. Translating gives CASSLAAAQTGYTF. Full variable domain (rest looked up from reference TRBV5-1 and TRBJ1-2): KAGVTQTPRYLIKTRGQQVTLSCSPISGHRSVSWYQQTPGQGLQFLFEYFSETQRNKGNFPGRFSGRQFSNSRSEMNVSTLELGDSALYLCASSLAAAQTGYTFGSGTRLTVV.

CDR3: CASSLGRDRQETQYF. The DNA for the CDR3 is TGTGCCAGCAGTTTAGGGAGGGACAGACAAGAGACCCAGTACTTC. This rearrangement joins TRBV27 to TRBJ2-5, with D perhaps given as TRBD1 or TRBD2 (7 bases each). CDR1 and CDR2 from the germline V gene are MNHEY and SMNVEV (reference sequence). Trimming removed 2 bases at V and 2 bases at J, with 12 bases between. This CDR3 region has 15 residues.

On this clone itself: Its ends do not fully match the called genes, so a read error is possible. The CDR3 coding sequence is TGTGCTAGCAACAAGGAACCCTACTATGGCTACACCTTC. Protein sequence: CASNKEPYYGYTF. This sequence joins TRBV6-1 and TRBJ1-2; no reliable D call. The CDR3 loop spans 13 amino acids. Germline V lookup: CDR1 MNHNS, CDR2 SASEGT.

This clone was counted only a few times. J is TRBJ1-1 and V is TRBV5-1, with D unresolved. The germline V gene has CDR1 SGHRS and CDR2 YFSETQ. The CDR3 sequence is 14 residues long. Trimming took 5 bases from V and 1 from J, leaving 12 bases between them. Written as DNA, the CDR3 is TGCGCCAGCAGTAGCGAGGGAGGGAACACTGAAGCTTTCTTT. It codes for CASSSEGGNTEAFF.

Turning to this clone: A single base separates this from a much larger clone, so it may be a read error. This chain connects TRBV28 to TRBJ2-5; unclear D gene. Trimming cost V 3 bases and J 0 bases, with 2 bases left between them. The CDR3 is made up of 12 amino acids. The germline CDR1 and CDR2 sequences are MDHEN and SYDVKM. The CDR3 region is CASSFHQETQYF. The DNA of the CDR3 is TGTGCCAGCAGTTTTCACCAAGAGACCCAGTACTTC.

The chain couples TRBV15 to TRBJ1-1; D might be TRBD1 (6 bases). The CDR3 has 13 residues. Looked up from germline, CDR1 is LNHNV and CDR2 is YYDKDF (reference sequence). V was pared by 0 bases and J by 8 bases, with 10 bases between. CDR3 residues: CATSRDQGHEAFF. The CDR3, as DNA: TGTGCCACCAGCAGAGATCAGGGACACGAAGCTTTCTTT.

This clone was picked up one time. The CDR3 region is CASSAQQAGGQPQHF. CDR3 bases: TGTGCCAGCAGTGCCCAACAGGCTGGGGGTCAGCCCCAGCATTTT. The rearrangement joins TRBV2 to TRBJ1-5; D possibly corresponds to TRBD1 (5 bases). The germline V gene has CDR1 SNHLY and CDR2 FYNNEI. Trimming cost V 4 bases and J 6 bases, with 16 bases left between them. The length of the CDR3 is 15 residues.